Sequencing of this T cell receptor beta chain was carried out in a study of blood T cell repertoires in COVID-19. The table came from immunoSEQ multiplex PCR; TCRdb's copy has only in-frame clones and leaves some out. The repertoire holds roughly 120,000 clones, roughly 88% seen once, with roughly 8.2% in the top ten. Sequencing was carried out using peripheral blood. The sequence came from a woman aged 80 or older with active or convalescent COVID-19.

CDR3 sequence: CASSQEAGASSYEQYF. The CDR3 coding sequence is TGTGCCAGCAGCCAAGAAGCAGGGGCAAGCTCCTACGAGCAGTACTTC. J is TRBJ2-7 and V is TRBV4-2; D possibly corresponds to TRBD1 (6 bases). Trimming took off 0 bases at V and 0 bases at J, with 12 bases between the two ends. CDR3 length: 16 residues. CDR1 and CDR2 from the germline V gene are LGHNA and YNFKEQ.